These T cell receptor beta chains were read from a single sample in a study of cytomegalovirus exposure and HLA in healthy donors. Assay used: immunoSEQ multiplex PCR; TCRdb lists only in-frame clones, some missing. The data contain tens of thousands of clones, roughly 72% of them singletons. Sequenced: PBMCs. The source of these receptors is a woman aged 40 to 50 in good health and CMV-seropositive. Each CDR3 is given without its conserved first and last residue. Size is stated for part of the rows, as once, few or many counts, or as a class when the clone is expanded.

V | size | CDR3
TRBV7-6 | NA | ASSPGAEEAIY
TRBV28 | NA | ASRTSGGALKH
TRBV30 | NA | AWSFSSGYEQY
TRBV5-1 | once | ASSLVYRGRGDTQY
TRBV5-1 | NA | ASSGVSYRDGYT
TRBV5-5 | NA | ASSWTGGNNQPQH
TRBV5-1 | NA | ASSPGGPGFDTQY
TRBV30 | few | AWSVNAPWGLKGDIQY
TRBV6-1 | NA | ASRGAGYTEAF
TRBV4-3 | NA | ASSQAQGGDTEAF
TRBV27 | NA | ASRGSGDSGYT
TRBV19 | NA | ASMPGQGFGGYT
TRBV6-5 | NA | ASSYSREPYEQY
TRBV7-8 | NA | ASSVTGNEQF
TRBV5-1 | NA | ASSLGDTTRTEAF
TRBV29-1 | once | SVEQGLRGYP
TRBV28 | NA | ASSLRDSYQPQH
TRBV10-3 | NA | AISESTGTDTQY
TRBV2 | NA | ASSARTGGGGNQPQH
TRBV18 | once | ASSPYSGQGNEQF
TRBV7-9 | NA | ASSQGQANYGYT
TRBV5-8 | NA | ASSLGQDTDTQY
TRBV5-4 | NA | ASSRGQGAGNTIY
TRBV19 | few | ASSGDRGYSNQPQH
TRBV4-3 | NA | ASSQGTLNTGELF
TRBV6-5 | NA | ASSYPGQPQH
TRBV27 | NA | ASSYRQGWAQY
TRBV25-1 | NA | ASSEAQSPLH
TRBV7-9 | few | ASSLLAGSYEQY
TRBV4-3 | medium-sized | ASSQGQHQGSEQY
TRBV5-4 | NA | ASSSQGGTEAF
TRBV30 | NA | AWSSGGNTRRQF
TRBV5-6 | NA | ASSSGGEQY
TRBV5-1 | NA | ASSSSGGSNEKLF
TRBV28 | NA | ASSFGTGHPETQY
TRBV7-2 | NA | ASSLASERNTEAF
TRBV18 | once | ASSPPNVATSGYEQY
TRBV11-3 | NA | ASSLAGGPSDTQY
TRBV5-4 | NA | ASSRTDRGGGNEQF
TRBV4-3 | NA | ASSQARQGSTGELF
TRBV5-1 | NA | ASSLTIAGGLTDTQY
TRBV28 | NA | ASSSYTGNYGYT
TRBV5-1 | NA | ASSLREGNTGELF
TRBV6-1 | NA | ASKQLTGVNNEQY
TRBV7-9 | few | ASTQVYNEQF
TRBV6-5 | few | ASSYSRDQPQH
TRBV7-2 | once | ASSSTYEQY
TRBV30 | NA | AWNEGSYNEQF
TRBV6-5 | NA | ASGRGPVYQETQY
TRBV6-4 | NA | ASSDRVNRARH
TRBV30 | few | AWSDRDSPLH
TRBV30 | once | AWSDTGVWEKLF
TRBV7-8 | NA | ASRPDRVNEQF
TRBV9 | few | ASSAPWGRSTGELF
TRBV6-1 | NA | ASSEVGGIEKLF